The present T cell receptor (beta chain) was sequenced within a study of human T cells and chemical hapten exposure. At the level of the study: Upper back patch tests used 0.01% DPC, scored after 6 days. Small pooled library volume differences mainly caused per-sample TCR yield variation. Findings and caveats of the study: Versus controls, significantly more large CDR3 similarity clusters arose from expanded TCRs.

From the RACE reads, TCRdb called clonotypes with MiXCR, one entry per CDR3 protein. The sample gives over 300,000 distinct CDR3 sequences, roughly 5% of which show up once; 2% to 3% is in the top ten. The CDR3 is 16 residues long. The junction had 10 bases not matched to a gene; V was cut back by 3 bases and J by 6 bases. Germline lookup yields CDR1 LGHDT and CDR2 YNNKEL (reference sequence). The table lists this clonotype with a few counts. No antigen is known for it. Time point denoted: pre-sensitization, week 0. Treatment indicated: therapeutic diphenylcyclopropenone sensitization with weekly scalp DPC.

The sample here was whole blood, taken in connection with sensitization to the hapten diphenylcyclopropenone (DPC). The genes are TRBV3-1 and TRBJ2-2, with 7 bases identical to TRBD1. The receptor's source is a woman aged 45-59 years with alopecia areata. Some clones in this sample may be carry-over from other donors' samples. The DNA for the CDR3 is TGTGCCAGCAGCCAGACGGGACAGAGGGTTTCCGGGGAGCTGTTTTTT. Its protein product is CASSQTGQRVSGELFF.